The source of this T cell receptor beta chain is a study of blood T cell repertoires in COVID-19. Participant ages covered roughly 18 to 89 years across 25 or so US areas. The trim removed 5 bases at V and 14 bases at J, leaving 13 bases unmatched. Germline values: CDR1 SEHNR, CDR2 FQNEAQ (reference sequence). This CDR3 spans 14 amino acids. Sequenced by immunoSEQ multiplex PCR; TCRdb stores in-frame clones only, minus some. The table lists hundreds of thousands of clones, 88% of them singletons. The receptor's source is a woman in her forties or fifties with acute COVID-19. Sequenced material: PBMCs or T cells enriched from blood (not recorded which). The chain carries TRBV7-9 and TRBJ1-4, with 8 bases fitting TRBD1. The CDR3 DNA sequence: TGTGCCAGCAGCATGGACAGGGCACCCGGGCTGCTGTTTTTT. Encoded protein: CASSMDRAPGLLFF. Filled out from reference TRBV7-9 and TRBJ1-4, the complete variable domain reads DTGVSQNPRHKITKRGQNVTFRCDPISEHNRLYWYRQTLGQGPEFLTYFQNEAQLEKSRLLSDRFSAERPKGSFSTLEIQRTEQGDSAMYLCASSMDRAPGLLFFGSGTQLSVL.